This T cell receptor (beta chain) was sequenced during a study of cytomegalovirus exposure and HLA in healthy donors. The wider study: As an earlier analysis found, roughly 180 million T cells yielded 100 million to 130 million unique TCR beta sequences. Study-level findings and limits: Most observed TCR sequences were rare, whereas some public TCRs were detected in many donors. In an earlier analysis, about 87% or about 30%: the productive usage of most TCR beta V segments.

Nominal health characterized the donors when sampled, though unrecorded immune exposures were likely. Turning to this clone: The antigen is undetermined.

Amplification used 60 Vbeta primers and 13 Jbeta primers. Sequencing used immunoSEQ multiplex PCR; TCRdb keeps in-frame clones, though not all of them. This sample has about 92,000 clones, with 55% to 75% found just once. The TCR comes from a man between 50 and 59 years old in good health and CMV-seronegative. Sequencing input: PBMCs.

CDR3 DNA: TGTGCCAGCATCCTCGGCGGGTCGGGAACTGAAGCTTTCTTT. Its protein product is CASILGGSGTEAFF. The rearrangement links TRBV7-2 to TRBJ1-1; D is ambiguous. V was clipped by 7 bases and J by 5 bases, with 17 bases between them. Germline loops: CDR1 SGHTA, CDR2 FQGNSA. The CDR3 is made up of 14 amino acids.